This TCR beta chain is from a study of immune evolution from preneoplasia to lung adenocarcinoma. Findings and limits, study-wide: Clonality was highest in normal lung, lower in later-stage lesions apparently. From normal lung to invasive adenocarcinoma, top clone frequencies appeared to decrease.

CDR3 length equals 15 residues. The V end was cut by 0 bases, the J end by 2 bases, with 11 bases between. Germline V lookup: CDR1 SGHNT, CDR2 YYREEE (reference sequence). Some clones are missing from TCRdb's copy, which holds only in-frame ones; the method was immunoSEQ multiplex PCR. The table has about 5,400 clones, approximately 80% seen once; the top ten hold approximately 15%. A single count supports this clone. What it binds is not known. The rearrangement uses TRBV5-4 and TRBJ1-1; D not resolved. Specimen: FFPE adjacent normal lung tissue. The clonotype comes from an older person with lung adenocarcinoma. The CDR3 sequence is CASSLAGGLNTEAFF. CDR3 coding DNA: TGTGCCAGCAGCTTGGCTGGAGGCCTTAACACTGAAGCTTTCTTT.